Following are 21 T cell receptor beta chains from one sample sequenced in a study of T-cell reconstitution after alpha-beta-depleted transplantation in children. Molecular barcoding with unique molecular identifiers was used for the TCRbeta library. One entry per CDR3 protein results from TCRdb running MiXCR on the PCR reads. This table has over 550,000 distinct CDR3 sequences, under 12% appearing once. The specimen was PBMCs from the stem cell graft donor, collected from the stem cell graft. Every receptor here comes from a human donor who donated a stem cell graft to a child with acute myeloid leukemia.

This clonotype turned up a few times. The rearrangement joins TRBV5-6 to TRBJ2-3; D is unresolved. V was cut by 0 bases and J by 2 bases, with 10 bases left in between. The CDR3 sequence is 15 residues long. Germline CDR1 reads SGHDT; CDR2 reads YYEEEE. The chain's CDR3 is CASSLVGGPTDTQYF. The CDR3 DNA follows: TGTGCCAGCAGCTTGGTTGGTGGACCCACAGATACGCAGTATTTT.

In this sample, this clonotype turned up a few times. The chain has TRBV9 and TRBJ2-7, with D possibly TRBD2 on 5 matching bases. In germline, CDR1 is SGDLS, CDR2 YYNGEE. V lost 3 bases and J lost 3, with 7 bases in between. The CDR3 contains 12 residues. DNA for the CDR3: TGTGCCAGCAGCGCGGAGGACTACGAGCAGTACTTC. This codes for CASSAEDYEQYF.

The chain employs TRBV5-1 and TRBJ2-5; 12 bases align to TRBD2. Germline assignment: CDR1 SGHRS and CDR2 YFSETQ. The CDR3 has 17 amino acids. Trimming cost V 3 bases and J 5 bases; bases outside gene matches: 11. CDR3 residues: CASSSGLAGRGRETQYF. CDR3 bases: TGCGCCAGCAGCTCAGGACTAGCGGGAAGGGGGCGCGAGACCCAGTACTTC.

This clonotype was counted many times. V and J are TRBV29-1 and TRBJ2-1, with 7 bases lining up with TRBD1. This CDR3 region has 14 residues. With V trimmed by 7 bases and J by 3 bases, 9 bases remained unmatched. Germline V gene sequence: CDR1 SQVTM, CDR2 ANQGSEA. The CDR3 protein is CSAKTGPYYNEQFF. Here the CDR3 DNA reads TGCAGCGCCAAGACAGGGCCCTACTACAATGAGCAGTTCTTC.

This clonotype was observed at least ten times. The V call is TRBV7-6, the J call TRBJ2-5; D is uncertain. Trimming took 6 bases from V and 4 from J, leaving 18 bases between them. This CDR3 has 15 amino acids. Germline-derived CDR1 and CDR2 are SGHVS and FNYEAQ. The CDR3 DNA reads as TGTGCCAGCAGTCCCCGCGCCAGAGACTCAGAGACCCAGTACTTC. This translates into CASSPRARDSETQYF.

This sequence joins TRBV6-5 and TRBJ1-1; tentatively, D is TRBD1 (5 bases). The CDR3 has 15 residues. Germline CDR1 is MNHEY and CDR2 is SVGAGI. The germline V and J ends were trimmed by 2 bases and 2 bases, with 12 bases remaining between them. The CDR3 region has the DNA TGTGCCAGCAGTTACGCGAACGGGGGAAACACTGAAGCTTTCTTT. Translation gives CASSYANGGNTEAFF.

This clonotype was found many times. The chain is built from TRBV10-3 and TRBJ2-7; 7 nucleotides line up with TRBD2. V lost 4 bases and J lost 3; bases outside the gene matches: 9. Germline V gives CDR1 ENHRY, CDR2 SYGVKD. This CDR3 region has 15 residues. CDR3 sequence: CAISVGLAENYEQYF. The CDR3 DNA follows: TGTGCCATCAGTGTCGGGCTAGCGGAAAACTACGAGCAGTACTTC.

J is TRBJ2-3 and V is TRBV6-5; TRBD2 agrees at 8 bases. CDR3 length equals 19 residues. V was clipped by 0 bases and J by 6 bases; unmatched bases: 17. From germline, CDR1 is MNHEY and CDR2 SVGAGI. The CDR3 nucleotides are TGTGCCAGCAGTTACTCGAGTTTTGGTACTAGCGGCCCATCGGATACGCAGTATTTT. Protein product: CASSYSSFGTSGPSDTQYF.

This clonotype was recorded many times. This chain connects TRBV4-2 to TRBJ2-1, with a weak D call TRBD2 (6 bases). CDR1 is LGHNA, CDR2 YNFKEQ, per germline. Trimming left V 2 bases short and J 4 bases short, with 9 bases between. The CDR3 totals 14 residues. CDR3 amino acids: CASSQTAGYNEQFF. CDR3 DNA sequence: TGTGCCAGCAGCCAAACTGCGGGATACAATGAGCAGTTCTTC.

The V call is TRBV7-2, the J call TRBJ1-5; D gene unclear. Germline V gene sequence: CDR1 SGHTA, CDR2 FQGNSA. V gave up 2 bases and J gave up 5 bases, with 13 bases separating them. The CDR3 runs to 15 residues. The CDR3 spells CASSLRSYGYQPQHF. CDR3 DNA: TGTGCCAGCAGCTTAAGGTCTTACGGGTATCAGCCCCAGCATTTT.

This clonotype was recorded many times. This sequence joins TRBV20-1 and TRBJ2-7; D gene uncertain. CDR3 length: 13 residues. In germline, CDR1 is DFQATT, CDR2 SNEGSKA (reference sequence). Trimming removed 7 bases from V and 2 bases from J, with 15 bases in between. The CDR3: CSGKRALTYEQYF. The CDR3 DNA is TGCAGTGGTAAGCGAGCGCTCACCTACGAGCAGTACTTC.

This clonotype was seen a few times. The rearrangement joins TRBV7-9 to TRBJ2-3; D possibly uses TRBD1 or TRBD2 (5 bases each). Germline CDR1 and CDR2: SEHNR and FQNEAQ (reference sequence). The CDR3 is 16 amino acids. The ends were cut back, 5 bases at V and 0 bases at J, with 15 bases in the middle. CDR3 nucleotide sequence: TGTGCCAGCAGCCCACCGGGGCTCGCGAGCACAGATACGCAGTATTTT. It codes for CASSPPGLASTDTQYF.

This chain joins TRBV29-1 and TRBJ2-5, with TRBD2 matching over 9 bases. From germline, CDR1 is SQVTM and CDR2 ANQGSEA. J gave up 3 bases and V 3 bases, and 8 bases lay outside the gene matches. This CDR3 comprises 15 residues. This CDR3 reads CSVDGGSGRKETQYF. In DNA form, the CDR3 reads TGCAGCGTTGATGGGGGGAGCGGGAGGAAAGAGACCCAGTACTTC.

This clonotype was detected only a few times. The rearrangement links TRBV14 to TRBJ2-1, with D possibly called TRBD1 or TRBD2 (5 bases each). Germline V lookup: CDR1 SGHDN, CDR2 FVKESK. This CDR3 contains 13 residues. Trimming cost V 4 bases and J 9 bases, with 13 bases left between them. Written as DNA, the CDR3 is TGTGCCAGCAGCCCCCGTTGGGACGGTGAGCAGTTCTTC. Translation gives CASSPRWDGEQFF.

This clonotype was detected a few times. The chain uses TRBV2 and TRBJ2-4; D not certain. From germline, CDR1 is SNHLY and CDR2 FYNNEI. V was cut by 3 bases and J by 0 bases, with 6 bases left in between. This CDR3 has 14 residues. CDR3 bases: TGTGCCAGCAGTGATATGCGAGCCAAAAACATTCAGTACTTC. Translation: CASSDMRAKNIQYF.

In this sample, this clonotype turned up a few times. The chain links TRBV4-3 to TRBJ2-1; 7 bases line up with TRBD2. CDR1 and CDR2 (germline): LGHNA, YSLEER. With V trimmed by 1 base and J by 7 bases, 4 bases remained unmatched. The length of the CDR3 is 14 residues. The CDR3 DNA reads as TGCGCCAGCAGCCAAGGAGATAGCGGGAATGAGCAGTTCTTC. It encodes CASSQGDSGNEQFF.

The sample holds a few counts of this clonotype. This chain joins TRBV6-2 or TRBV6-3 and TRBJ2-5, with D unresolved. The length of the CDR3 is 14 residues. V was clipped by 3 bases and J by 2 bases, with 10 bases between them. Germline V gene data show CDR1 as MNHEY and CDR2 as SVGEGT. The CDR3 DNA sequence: TGTGCCAGCAGTTATCGCGGCGGACAAGAGACCCAGTACTTC. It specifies CASSYRGGQETQYF.

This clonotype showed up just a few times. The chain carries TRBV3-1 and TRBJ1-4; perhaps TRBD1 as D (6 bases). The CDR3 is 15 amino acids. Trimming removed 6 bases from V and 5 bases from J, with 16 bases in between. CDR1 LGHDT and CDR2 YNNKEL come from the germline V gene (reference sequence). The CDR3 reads CASRDSGTSNEKLFF. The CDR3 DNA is TGTGCCAGCAGGGACTCCGGGACAAGCAATGAAAAACTGTTTTTT.

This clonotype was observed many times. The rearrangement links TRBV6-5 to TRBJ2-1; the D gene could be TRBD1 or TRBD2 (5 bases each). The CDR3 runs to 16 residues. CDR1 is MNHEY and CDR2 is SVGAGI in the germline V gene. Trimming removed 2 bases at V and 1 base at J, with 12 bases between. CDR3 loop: CASSYGGIGSYNEQFF. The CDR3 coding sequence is TGTGCCAGCAGTTACGGGGGAATCGGGTCCTACAATGAGCAGTTCTTC.

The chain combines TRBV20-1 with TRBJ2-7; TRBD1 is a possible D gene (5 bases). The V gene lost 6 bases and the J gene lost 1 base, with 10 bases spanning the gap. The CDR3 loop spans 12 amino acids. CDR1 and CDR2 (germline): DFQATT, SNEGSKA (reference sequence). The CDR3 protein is CSALTESYEQYF. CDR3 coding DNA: TGCAGTGCCCTGACAGAGTCCTACGAGCAGTACTTC.

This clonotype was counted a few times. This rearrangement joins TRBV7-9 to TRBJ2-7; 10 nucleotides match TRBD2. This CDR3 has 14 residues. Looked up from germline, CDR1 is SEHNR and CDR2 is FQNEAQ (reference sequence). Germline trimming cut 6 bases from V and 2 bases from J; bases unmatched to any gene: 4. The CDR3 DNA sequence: TGTGCCAGCAGTGACGGGACTAGCGCCTACGAGCAGTACTTC. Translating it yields CASSDGTSAYEQYF.